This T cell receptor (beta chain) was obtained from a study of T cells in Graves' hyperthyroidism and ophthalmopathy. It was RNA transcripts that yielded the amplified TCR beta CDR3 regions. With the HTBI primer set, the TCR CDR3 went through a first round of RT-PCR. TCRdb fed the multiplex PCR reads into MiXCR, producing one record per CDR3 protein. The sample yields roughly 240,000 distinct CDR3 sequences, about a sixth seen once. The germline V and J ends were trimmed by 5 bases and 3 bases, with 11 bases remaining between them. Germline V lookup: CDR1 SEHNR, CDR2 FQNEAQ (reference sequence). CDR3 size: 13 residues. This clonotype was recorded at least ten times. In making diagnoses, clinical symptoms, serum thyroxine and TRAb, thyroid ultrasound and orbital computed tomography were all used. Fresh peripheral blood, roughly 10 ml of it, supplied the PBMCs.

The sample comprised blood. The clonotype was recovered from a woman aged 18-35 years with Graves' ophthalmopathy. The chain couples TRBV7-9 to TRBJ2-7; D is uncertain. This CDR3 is CASSPGSVYEQYF. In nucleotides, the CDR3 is TGTGCCAGCAGCCCTGGATCGGTCTACGAGCAGTACTTC.